Presented here are 30 T cell receptor beta chains from one specimen sequenced in a study of beta chain features in type 1 diabetes. cDNA synthesis used the whole RNA isolate, giving expressed TCRB sequences. Clones were read by immunoSEQ multiplex PCR, and TCRdb kept only the in-frame ones, dropping some. The repertoire holds about 340,000 clones, with 7.5% to 9% as singletons. The sample consisted of central memory CD4+ T cells from blood. Every receptor here comes from a woman aged 18-35 years in good health.

This clone was counted many times. The chain has TRBV28 and TRBJ1-1; 10 bases are a match to TRBD1. J gave up 2 bases and V 5 bases, and 11 bases lay outside the gene matches. This CDR3 has 17 residues. CDR1 and CDR2 (germline): MDHEN, SYDVKM. The CDR3 reads CASSPPGTGVANTEAFF. The CDR3, as DNA: TGTGCCAGCAGTCCTCCTGGGACAGGGGTGGCTAACACTGAAGCTTTCTTT.

This chain connects TRBV5-6 to TRBJ1-2; no reliable D call. This CDR3 has 13 residues. The ends were cut back, 7 bases at V and 3 bases at J, with 13 bases in the middle. The germline gives CDR1 SGHDT, CDR2 YYEEEE. The CDR3 coding sequence is TGTGCCAGCCGCGTGGCCGGCCACTATGGCTACACCTTC. Its translation: CASRVAGHYGYTF. The full variable domain, with the rest looked up from reference TRBV5-6 and TRBJ1-2, is DAGVTQSPTHLIKTRGQQVTLRCSPKSGHDTVSWYQQALGQGPQFIFQYYEEEERQRGNFPDRFSGHQFPNYSSELNVNALLLGDSALYLCASRVAGHYGYTFGSGTRLTVV.

As to this clone: One junction end disagrees with the germline gene, perhaps due to a read error. V and J are TRBV7-7 and TRBJ2-3; 9 bases fit TRBD2. Germline assignment: CDR1 SSHAT and CDR2 FNYEAQ (reference sequence). The CDR3 contains 17 residues. CDR3 region: CASSGRWNSGSADTQYF. The CDR3 nucleotides read TGTGCTAGCAGCGGACGATGGAATAGCGGGAGTGCAGATACGCAGTATTTT.

This clone was detected a few times. The J gene is TRBJ1-2, the V gene TRBV5-6, with 8 bases aligning to TRBD1. The germline gives CDR1 SGHDT, CDR2 YYEEEE. The CDR3 has 14 amino acids. With V trimmed by 0 bases and J by 4 bases, 2 bases remained unmatched. The CDR3 sequence: CASSLGTGSYGYTF. The CDR3 nucleotides are TGTGCCAGCAGCTTGGGGACAGGGTCCTATGGCTACACCTTC.

This clone showed up many times. The chain carries TRBV28 and TRBJ2-5; 7 bases map to TRBD2. This CDR3 is 11 amino acids long. The junction had 8 bases not matched to a gene; V was cut back by 6 bases and J by 13 bases. From germline, CDR1 is MDHEN and CDR2 SYDVKM. The CDR3 DNA reads as TGTGCCAGCAGCCTAGGACTAGGCTGGTACTTC. Protein sequence: CASSLGLGWYF.

This clone was observed a handful of times. The chain combines TRBV5-1 with TRBJ2-7; 7 bases are shared with TRBD1. Per germline, CDR1 SGHRS and CDR2 YFSETQ. The CDR3 is 11 amino acids. V lost 5 bases to trimming and J lost 6 bases; unmatched junction nucleotides: 2. The CDR3 DNA reads as TGCGCCAGCAGACAGGGGACCGAGCAGTACTTC. This translates into CASRQGTEQYF. The entire variable domain, with the rest obtained from reference TRBV5-1 and TRBJ2-7, is as follows: KAGVTQTPRYLIKTRGQQVTLSCSPISGHRSVSWYQQTPGQGLQFLFEYFSETQRNKGNFPGRFSGRQFSNSRSEMNVSTLELGDSALYLCASRQGTEQYFGPGTRLTVT.

This clone was observed a few times. The rearrangement uses TRBV4-3 and TRBJ2-1; 7 bases line up with TRBD2. The CDR3 has 14 amino acids. Germline V gives CDR1 LGHNA, CDR2 YSLEER. V lost 1 base to trimming and J lost 10 bases; unmatched junction nucleotides: 7. For the CDR3, the DNA is TGCGCCAGCAGCCAAGTTGGGGGGAGGGACGAGCAGTTCTTC. It is translated as CASSQVGGRDEQFF.

This chain links TRBV28 with TRBJ2-7; possible D gene TRBD1, 5 bases. Germline V CDR1 and CDR2: MDHEN, SYDVKM. This CDR3 region has 17 residues. Deletions cut 2 bases from V and 0 bases from J, with 17 bases between. CDR3 residues: CASSLLGFGASSYEQYF. The CDR3 region has the DNA TGTGCCAGCAGTTTACTTGGATTTGGGGCGAGCTCCTACGAGCAGTACTTC. The whole variable domain, remainder taken from reference TRBV28 and TRBJ2-7, is DVKVTQSSRYLVKRTGEKVFLECVQDMDHENMFWYRQDPGLGLRLIYFSYDVKMKEKGDIPEGYSVSREKKERFSLILESASTNQTSMYLCASSLLGFGASSYEQYFGPGTRLTVT.

This clone showed up just a few times. The chain recombines TRBV7-9 with TRBJ2-3; D may be TRBD1 (6 bases). Germline V gene lookup returns CDR1 SEHNR and CDR2 FQNEAQ (reference sequence). V was shortened by 1 base and J by 4 bases, with 9 bases between the two germline ends. The CDR3 has 14 residues. CDR3: CASSLGTDPDTQYF. CDR3 nucleotides: TGTGCCAGCAGCTTAGGGACAGACCCAGATACGCAGTATTTT.

In this sample, this clone turned up a few times. The V and J genes are TRBV5-8 and TRBJ2-5; TRBD1 is a possible D gene (5 bases). The CDR3 has 17 amino acids. The germline V gene encodes CDR1 SGHTS and CDR2 YDEGEE. V was pared by 4 bases and J by 1 base, with 20 bases between. CDR3 region: CASSSRQPGLLQETQYF. The DNA of the CDR3 is TGTGCCAGCAGCAGTCGACAGCCTGGGCTGCTCCAAGAGACCCAGTACTTC.

The table lists this clone with a few counts. The rearrangement uses TRBV7-3 and TRBJ2-7; 7 nucleotides line up with TRBD1. The CDR3 loop spans 14 amino acids. Germline V lookup: CDR1 SGHTA, CDR2 FQGTGA. After removal of 5 bases from V and 2 bases from J, the junction contained 6 bases not matched to a gene. The CDR3 nucleotides are TGTGCCAGCAGCCATTGGGACAGCACCTACGAGCAGTACTTC. Its protein product is CASSHWDSTYEQYF.

The chain uses TRBV4-3 and TRBJ2-6; tentative D call: TRBD1 (5 bases). Germline loops: CDR1 LGHNA, CDR2 YSLEER. Trimming cost V 0 bases and J 5 bases, with 8 bases left between them. CDR3 length: 15 amino acids. CDR3 DNA sequence: TGCGCCAGCAGCCAAGATCTGGACAGGGCCAACGTCCTGACTTTC. Protein product: CASSQDLDRANVLTF.

This rearrangement joins TRBV27 to TRBJ2-7; possibly TRBD1 or TRBD2 for D (5 bases each). Trimming removed 1 base from V and 2 bases from J, with 18 bases in between. The germline CDR1 and CDR2 sequences are MNHEY and SMNVEV (reference sequence). This CDR3 has 17 amino acids. The DNA of the CDR3 is TGTGCCAGCAGTTTATTTCCGACTGGGGACCAGGCCTACGAGCAGTACTTC. It is translated as CASSLFPTGDQAYEQYF.

This clone was detected only a few times. The chain combines TRBV2 with TRBJ1-5; the match to TRBD1 covers 11 bases. Losses at the gene ends were 8 bases for V and 4 bases for J; bases not matched to a gene: 4. Per germline, CDR1 SNHLY and CDR2 FYNNEI. This CDR3 comprises 14 residues. CDR3 residues: CASQGTGGNQPQHF. CDR3 DNA: TGTGCCAGCCAGGGGACAGGGGGTAATCAGCCCCAGCATTTT.

This clone has just a few counts. The rearrangement joins TRBV5-3 to TRBJ2-7, with 8 bases identical to TRBD2. TRBV5-3 is placed among ORFs of uncertain function. The CDR3 spans 13 residues. J lost 1 base, V lost 5 bases, and 2 bases had no gene match. The DNA for the CDR3 is TGTGCCAGAAGACTAGCGGTGTCCTACGAGCAGTACTTC. This gives the protein CARRLAVSYEQYF.

The gene calls are TRBV7-9 and TRBJ2-2, with TRBD2 as a possible D gene (5 bases). Germline V gene data show CDR1 as SEHNR and CDR2 as FQNEAQ (reference sequence). CDR3 length: 13 residues. Trimming took off 5 bases at V and 6 bases at J, with 10 bases between the two ends. CDR3 loop: CASSITSSGELFF. CDR3 bases: TGTGCCAGCAGCATTACTAGTTCCGGGGAGCTGTTTTTT. Complete variable domain (other parts from reference TRBV7-9 and TRBJ2-2): DTGVSQNPRHKITKRGQNVTFRCDPISEHNRLYWYRQTLGQGPEFLTYFQNEAQLEKSRLLSDRFSAERPKGSFSTLEIQRTEQGDSAMYLCASSITSSGELFFGEGSRLTVL.

The rearrangement links TRBV7-2 to TRBJ2-5; TRBD2 matches 7 bases. The CDR3 loop spans 15 amino acids. Trimming removed 2 bases from V and 4 bases from J; junction bases left unmatched: 7. Germline lookup yields CDR1 SGHTA and CDR2 FQGNSA. The DNA of the CDR3 is TGTGCCAGCAGCTTATTGAGGACTAGGGGAGAGACCCAGTACTTC. Translation gives CASSLLRTRGETQYF.

The chain uses TRBV19 and TRBJ2-3, with 7 bases that match TRBD2. The CDR3 is 14 residues long. V lost 5 bases to trimming and J lost 1 base; unmatched junction nucleotides: 3. Germline CDR1 is LNHDA and CDR2 is SQIVND (reference sequence). The CDR3 sequence is CASSSSGGTDTQYF. The DNA for the CDR3 is TGTGCCAGTAGTTCTAGCGGTGGCACAGATACGCAGTATTTT. Full variable domain (outside the CDR3, taken from reference TRBV19 and TRBJ2-3): DGGITQSPKYLFRKEGQNVTLSCEQNLNHDAMYWYRQDPGQGLRLIYYSQIVNDFQKGDIAEGYSVSREKKESFPLTVTSAQKNPTAFYLCASSSSGGTDTQYFGPGTRLTVL.

This clone was seen a few times. The chain couples TRBV4-3 to TRBJ1-2; D might be TRBD1 (6 bases). Germline CDR1 LGHNA, CDR2 YSLEER. This CDR3 is built from 15 residues. V shed 1 base and J shed 5 bases, with 14 bases lying between them. CDR3 sequence (DNA): TGCGCCAGCAGCCAAGCCCATGGGGGCGAGTATGGCTACACCTTC. The encoded protein is CASSQAHGGEYGYTF.

This clone was observed a few times. The V call is TRBV19, the J call TRBJ1-1; D call uncertain. Germline values: CDR1 LNHDA, CDR2 SQIVND (reference sequence). The CDR3 spans 14 residues. Trimming took off 6 bases at V and 0 bases at J, with 11 bases between the two ends. CDR3 in DNA: TGTGCCAGTAGAACGGGAGCCCTGAACACTGAAGCTTTCTTT. It encodes CASRTGALNTEAFF.

In this sample, this clone turned up a few times. The rearrangement uses TRBV28 and TRBJ1-5; the D is unclear. CDR3 size: 13 residues. Germline V lookup: CDR1 MDHEN, CDR2 SYDVKM. V was shortened by 3 bases and J by 4 bases, with 7 bases between the two germline ends. The CDR3 DNA is TGTGCCAGCAGTTTCCTCCGGAATCAGCCCCAGCATTTT. As protein: CASSFLRNQPQHF.

This clone was picked up a small number of times. The chain couples TRBV9 to TRBJ2-5; possible D gene TRBD2, 6 bases. V lost 2 bases to trimming and J lost 1 base, with 15 bases between them. Germline lookup yields CDR1 SGDLS and CDR2 YYNGEE. CDR3 length: 16 amino acids. CDR3 region: CASSVGTQVSQETQYF. In DNA, the CDR3 is TGTGCCAGCAGCGTCGGGACTCAGGTCAGCCAAGAGACCCAGTACTTC.

Comments on this clone: The sample holds other DNA sequences that translate to the same CDR3. The genes are TRBV14 and TRBJ1-2, with D maybe TRBD1 (5 bases). The CDR3 is made up of 13 amino acids. Germline values: CDR1 SGHDN, CDR2 FVKESK. V dropped 0 bases and J dropped 6 bases, with 8 bases sitting between them. CDR3 protein: CASSQDWGDGYTF. The CDR3 coding sequence is TGTGCCAGCAGCCAAGATTGGGGGGATGGCTACACCTTC.

The rearrangement uses TRBV4-3 and TRBJ1-1; 7 bases fit TRBD1. The CDR3 length is 13 residues. Per the germline V gene, CDR1 is LGHNA and CDR2 is YSLEER. Trimming took 0 bases from V and 12 from J; bases not matched to a gene: 7. In nucleotides, the CDR3 is TGCGCCAGCAGCCAAGATAGGGCGACAGGGCCTTTCTTT. This translates into CASSQDRATGPFF.

There are a few counts of this clone. V is TRBV5-1 and J is TRBJ2-3, with a weak D call TRBD1 (6 bases). V was pared by 4 bases and J by 4 bases, with 22 bases between. This CDR3 contains 17 residues. The germline gives CDR1 SGHRS, CDR2 YFSETQ. CDR3 residues: CASSNRRGGFGPDTQYF. For the CDR3, the DNA is TGCGCCAGCAGCAACCGCAGGGGCGGGTTCGGGCCAGATACGCAGTATTTT.

This clone has a handful of counts. CDR3 in amino acids: CASSHFRKETQYF. Written as DNA, the CDR3 is TGCGCCAGCAGCCACTTCAGGAAAGAGACCCAGTACTTC. This sequence joins TRBV4-1 and TRBJ2-5; D not certain. Germline V gives CDR1 MGHRA, CDR2 YSYEKL. CDR3 length: 13 residues. V gave up 3 bases and J gave up 3 bases, with 8 bases separating them.

The chain joins TRBV7-2 to TRBJ2-7; D possibly matches TRBD1 or TRBD2 (6 bases each). CDR3 size: 13 residues. V lost 1 base, J lost 6 bases, and 10 bases lay in between. Per germline, CDR1 SGHTA and CDR2 FQGNSA. The CDR3 reads CASSLESGAEQYF. The CDR3 nucleotides are TGTGCCAGCAGCTTAGAGTCGGGGGCCGAGCAGTACTTC.

The CDR3 here is CASSLLLSAGDEKLFF. In nucleotides, the CDR3 is TGTGCCAGCAGCTTATTATTATCCGCAGGGGACGAAAAACTGTTTTTT. V gene TRBV13 combines with J gene TRBJ1-4; a weak D match, TRBD1 (6 bases). V shed 2 bases and J shed 8 bases, with 18 bases lying between them. Germline CDR1 reads PRHDT; CDR2 reads FYEKMQ (reference sequence). The CDR3 is 16 residues long.

The rearrangement joins TRBV18 to TRBJ2-1; D is possibly TRBD1 (5 bases). V lost 3 bases, J lost 3 bases, and 12 bases lay in between. Germline V gene lookup returns CDR1 KGHSH and CDR2 LQKENI. The CDR3 is 15 residues long. In DNA form, the CDR3 reads TGTGCCAGCTCACCGGTTCAGGGTGGCTACAATGAGCAGTTCTTC. Translation gives CASSPVQGGYNEQFF. The variable domain in full, with the rest retrieved from reference TRBV18 and TRBJ2-1, is NAGVMQNPRHLVRRRGQEARLRCSPMKGHSHVYWYRQLPEEGLKFMVYLQKENIIDESGMPKERFSAEFPKEGPSILRIQQVVRGDSAAYFCASSPVQGGYNEQFFGPGTRLTVL.

The chain carries TRBV21-1 and TRBJ2-7; TRBD1 was called by the table and not checked on the DNA. TRBV21-1 is termed a pseudogene. The CDR3 totals 13 residues. The DNA of the CDR3 is TGTGCCAGGGGGGATGACAGGGCCTACGAGCAGTACTTC. It translates to CARGDDRAYEQYF.